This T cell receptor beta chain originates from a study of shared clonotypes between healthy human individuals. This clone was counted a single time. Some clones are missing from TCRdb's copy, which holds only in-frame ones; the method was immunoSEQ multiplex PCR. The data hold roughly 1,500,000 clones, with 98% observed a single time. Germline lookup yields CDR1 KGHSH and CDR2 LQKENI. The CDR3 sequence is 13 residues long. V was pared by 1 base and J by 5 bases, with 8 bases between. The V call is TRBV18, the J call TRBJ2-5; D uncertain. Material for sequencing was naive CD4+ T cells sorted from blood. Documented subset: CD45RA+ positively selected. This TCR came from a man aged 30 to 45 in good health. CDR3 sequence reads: CASSPRAVETQYF. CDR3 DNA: TGTGCCAGCTCACCACGTGCGGTTGAGACCCAGTACTTC.